Included here is one T cell receptor (beta chain) sequence, with context. This entry comes from a study of graft-versus-host responses after intestinal transplantation. The length of the CDR3 is 14 residues. V gave up 2 bases and J gave up 6 bases, with 13 bases separating them. Germline V gene lookup returns CDR1 MNHEY and CDR2 SVGAGI. Sequencing used immunoSEQ multiplex PCR; TCRdb keeps in-frame clones, though not all of them. Found here are about 25,000 clones, 90% to 95% of them singletons; the top ten hold 0.75% to 0.95%. Here the sequenced sample was PBMCs, taken 30 days after intestinal transplant. This TCR derives from a human patient who received an intestinal transplant, so some T cells may come from the graft donor. The chain links TRBV6-5 to TRBJ1-2; D is perhaps TRBD1 (6 bases). CDR3 region: CASSYVPSGDGYTF. Written as DNA, the CDR3 is TGTGCCAGCAGTTACGTCCCTTCAGGGGATGGCTACACCTTC.